This TCR beta chain was identified in a study of memory CD4+ T cells and cytomegalovirus serostatus. Single viable CD3+CD4+CD8-CD45RO+ cells were sorted as the memory CD4+ T cells. CD4+ T cells were isolated by positive magnetic selection. Clones were read by immunoSEQ multiplex PCR, and TCRdb kept only the in-frame ones, dropping some. The sample shows about 25,000 clones, more than 70% of them seen only once. Broader study findings: About 40% of the roughly 150 known CMV-associated TCRbeta sequences appeared in CD4+ memory.

This CDR3 has 14 amino acids. The germline V gene has CDR1 LNHDA and CDR2 SQIVND (reference sequence). Deletions cut 5 bases from V and 2 bases from J, with 11 bases between. Of note for this clone: Its antigen is currently unknown.

The sequencing input was memory CD4+ T cells from blood. J is TRBJ2-3 and V is TRBV19; D is perhaps TRBD2 (5 bases). This sequence was found in an adult in good health and CMV-seronegative. The CDR3 loop reads CASSLPGLTDTQYF. CDR3 sequence (DNA): TGTGCCAGTAGTCTGCCAGGACTCACAGATACGCAGTATTTT.